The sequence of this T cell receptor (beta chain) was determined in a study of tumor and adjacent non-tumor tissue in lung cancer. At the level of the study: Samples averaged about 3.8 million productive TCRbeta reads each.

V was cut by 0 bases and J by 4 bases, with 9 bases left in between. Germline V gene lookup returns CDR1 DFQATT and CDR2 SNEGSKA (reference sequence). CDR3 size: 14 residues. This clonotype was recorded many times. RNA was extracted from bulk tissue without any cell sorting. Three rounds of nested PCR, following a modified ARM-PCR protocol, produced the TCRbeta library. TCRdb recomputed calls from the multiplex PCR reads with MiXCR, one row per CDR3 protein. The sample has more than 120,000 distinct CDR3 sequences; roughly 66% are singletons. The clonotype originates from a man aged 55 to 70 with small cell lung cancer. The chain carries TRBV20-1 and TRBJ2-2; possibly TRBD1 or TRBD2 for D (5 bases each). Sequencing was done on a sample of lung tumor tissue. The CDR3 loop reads CSARDGGGTGELFF. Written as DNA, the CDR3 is TGCAGTGCTAGAGACGGTGGGGGCACCGGGGAGCTGTTTTTT.